What follows describes a single TCR beta chain. This sample is part of a study of blood T cell repertoires in COVID-19. The wider study: The analysed material was cDNA or gDNA that came from T cells, B-cell-depleted T cells, or PBMCs.

CDR1 SGDLS and CDR2 YYNGEE come from the germline V gene. Unmatched junction bases numbered 2, after V lost 0 bases and J lost 7 bases. CDR3 length: 13 amino acids. TCRdb keeps only in-frame clones here, not all; method: immunoSEQ multiplex PCR. This sample has 120,000 or so clones, with around four fifths found just once. The chain recombines TRBV9 with TRBJ2-3; TRBD1 aligns across 7 bases. This TCR came from a human donor in a cohort sampled during active COVID-19. Sequencing used peripheral blood. The CDR3 is CASSVAQGNTQYF. The DNA for the CDR3 is TGTGCCAGCAGCGTAGCACAGGGGAATACGCAGTATTTT.